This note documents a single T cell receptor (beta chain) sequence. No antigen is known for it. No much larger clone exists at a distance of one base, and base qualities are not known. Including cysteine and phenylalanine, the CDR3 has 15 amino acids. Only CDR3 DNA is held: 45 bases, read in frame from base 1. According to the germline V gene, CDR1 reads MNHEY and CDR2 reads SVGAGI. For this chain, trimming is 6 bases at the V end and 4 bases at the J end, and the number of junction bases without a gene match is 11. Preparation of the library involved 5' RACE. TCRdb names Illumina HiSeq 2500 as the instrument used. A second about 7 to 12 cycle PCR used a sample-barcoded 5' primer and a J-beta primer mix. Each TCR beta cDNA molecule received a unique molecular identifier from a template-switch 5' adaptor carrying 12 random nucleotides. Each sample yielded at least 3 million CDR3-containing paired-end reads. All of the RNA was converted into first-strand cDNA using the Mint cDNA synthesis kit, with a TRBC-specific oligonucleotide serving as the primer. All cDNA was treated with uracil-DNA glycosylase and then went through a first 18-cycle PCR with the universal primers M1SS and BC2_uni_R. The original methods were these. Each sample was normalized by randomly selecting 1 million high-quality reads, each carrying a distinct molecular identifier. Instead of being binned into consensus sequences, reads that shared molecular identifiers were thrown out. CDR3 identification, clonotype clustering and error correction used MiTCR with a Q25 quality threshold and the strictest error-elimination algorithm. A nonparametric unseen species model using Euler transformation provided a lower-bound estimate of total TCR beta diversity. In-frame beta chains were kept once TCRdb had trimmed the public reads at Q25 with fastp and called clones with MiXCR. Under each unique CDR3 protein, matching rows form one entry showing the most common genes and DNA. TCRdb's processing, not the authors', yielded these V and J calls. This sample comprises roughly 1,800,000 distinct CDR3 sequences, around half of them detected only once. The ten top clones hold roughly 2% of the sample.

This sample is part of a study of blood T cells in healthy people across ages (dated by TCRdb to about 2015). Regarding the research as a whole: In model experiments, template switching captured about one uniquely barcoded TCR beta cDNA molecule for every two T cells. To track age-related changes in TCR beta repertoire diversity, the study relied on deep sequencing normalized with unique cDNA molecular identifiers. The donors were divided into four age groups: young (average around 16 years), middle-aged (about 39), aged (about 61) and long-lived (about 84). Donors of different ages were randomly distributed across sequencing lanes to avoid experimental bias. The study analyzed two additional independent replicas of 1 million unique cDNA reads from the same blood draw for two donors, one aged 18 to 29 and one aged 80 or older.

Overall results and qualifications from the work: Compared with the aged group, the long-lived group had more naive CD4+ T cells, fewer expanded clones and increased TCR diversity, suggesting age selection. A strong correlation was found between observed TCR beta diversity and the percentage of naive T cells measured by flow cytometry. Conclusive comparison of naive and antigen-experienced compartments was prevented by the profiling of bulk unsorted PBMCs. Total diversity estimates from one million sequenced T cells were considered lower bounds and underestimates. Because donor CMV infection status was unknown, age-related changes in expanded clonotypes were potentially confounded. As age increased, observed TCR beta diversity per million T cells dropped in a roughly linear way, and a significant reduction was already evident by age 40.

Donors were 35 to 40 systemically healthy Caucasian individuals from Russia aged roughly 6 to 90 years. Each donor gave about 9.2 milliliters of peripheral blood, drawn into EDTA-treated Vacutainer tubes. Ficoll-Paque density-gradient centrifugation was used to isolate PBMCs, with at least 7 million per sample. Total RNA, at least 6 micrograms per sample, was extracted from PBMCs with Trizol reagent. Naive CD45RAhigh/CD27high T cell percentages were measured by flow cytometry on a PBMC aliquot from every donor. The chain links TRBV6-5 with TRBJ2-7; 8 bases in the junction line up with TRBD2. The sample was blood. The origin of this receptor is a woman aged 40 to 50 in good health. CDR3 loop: CASSPQTAGGYEQYF. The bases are TGTGCCAGCAGCCCCCAGACTGCGGGGGGATACGAGCAGTACTTC.